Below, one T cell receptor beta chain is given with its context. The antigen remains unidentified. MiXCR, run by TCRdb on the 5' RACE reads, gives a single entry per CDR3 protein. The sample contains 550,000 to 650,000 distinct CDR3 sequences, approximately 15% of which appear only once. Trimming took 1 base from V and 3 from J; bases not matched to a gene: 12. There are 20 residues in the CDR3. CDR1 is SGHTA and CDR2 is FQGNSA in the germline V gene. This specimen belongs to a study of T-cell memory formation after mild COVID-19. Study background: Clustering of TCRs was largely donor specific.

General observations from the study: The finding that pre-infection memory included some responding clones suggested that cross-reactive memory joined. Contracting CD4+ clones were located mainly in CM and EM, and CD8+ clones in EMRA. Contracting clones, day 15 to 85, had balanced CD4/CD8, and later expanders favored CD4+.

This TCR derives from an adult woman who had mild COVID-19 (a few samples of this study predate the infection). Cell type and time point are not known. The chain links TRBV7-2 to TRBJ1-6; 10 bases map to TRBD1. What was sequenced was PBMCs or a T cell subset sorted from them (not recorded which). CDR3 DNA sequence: TGTGCCAGCAGCTTAGTAGAGGTGACAGGGGGCGCCGTCTATAATTCACCCCTCCACTTT. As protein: CASSLVEVTGGAVYNSPLHF.